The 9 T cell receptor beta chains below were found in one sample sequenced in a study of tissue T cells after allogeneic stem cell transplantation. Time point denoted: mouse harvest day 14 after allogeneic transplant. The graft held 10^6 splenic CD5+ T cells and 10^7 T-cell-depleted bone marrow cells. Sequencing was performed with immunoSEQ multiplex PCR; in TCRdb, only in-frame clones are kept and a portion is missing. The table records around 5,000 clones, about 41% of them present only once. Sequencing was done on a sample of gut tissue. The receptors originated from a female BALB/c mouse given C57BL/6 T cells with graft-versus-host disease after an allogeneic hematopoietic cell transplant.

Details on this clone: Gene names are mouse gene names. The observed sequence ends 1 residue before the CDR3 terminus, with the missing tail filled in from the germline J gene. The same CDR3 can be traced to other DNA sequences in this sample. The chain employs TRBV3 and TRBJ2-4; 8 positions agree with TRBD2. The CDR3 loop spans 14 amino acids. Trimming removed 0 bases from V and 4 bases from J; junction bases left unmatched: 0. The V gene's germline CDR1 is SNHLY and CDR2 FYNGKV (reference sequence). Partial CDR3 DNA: TGTGCCAGCAGCTTAGCCTGGGGGGAAAACACCTTGTAC. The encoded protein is CASSLAWGENTLY. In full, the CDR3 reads CASSLAWGENTLYF.

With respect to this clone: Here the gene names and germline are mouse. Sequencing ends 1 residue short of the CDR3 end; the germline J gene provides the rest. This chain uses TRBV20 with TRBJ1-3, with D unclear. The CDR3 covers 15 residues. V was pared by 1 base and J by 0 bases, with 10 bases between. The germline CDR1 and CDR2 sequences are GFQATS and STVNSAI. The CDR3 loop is CGARVAGYSGNTLYF. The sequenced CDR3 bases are TGTGGTGCTAGGGTAGCAGGATATTCTGGAAATACGCTCTAT.

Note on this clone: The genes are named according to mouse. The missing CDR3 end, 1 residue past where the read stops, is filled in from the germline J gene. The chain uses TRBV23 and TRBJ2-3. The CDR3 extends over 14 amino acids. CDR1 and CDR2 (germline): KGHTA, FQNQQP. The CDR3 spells CSSSQRQSAETLYF. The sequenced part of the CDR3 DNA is TGCTCCAGCAGTCAAAGGCAGAGTGCAGAAACGCTGTAT.

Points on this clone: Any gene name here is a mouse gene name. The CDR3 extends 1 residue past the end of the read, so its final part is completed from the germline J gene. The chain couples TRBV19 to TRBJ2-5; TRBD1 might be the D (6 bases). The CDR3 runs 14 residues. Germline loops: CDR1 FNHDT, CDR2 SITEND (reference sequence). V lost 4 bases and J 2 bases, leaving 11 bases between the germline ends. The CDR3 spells CASSLWDTQDTQYF. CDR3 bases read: TGTGCCAGCAGTCTCTGGGACACCCAAGACACCCAGTAC. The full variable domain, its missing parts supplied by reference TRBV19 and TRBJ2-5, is GGIITQTPKFLIGQEGQKLTLKCQQNFNHDTMYWYRQDSGKGLRLIYYSITENDLQKGDLSEGYDASREKKSSFSLTVTSAQKNEMAVFLCASSLWDTQDTQYFGPGTRLLVL.

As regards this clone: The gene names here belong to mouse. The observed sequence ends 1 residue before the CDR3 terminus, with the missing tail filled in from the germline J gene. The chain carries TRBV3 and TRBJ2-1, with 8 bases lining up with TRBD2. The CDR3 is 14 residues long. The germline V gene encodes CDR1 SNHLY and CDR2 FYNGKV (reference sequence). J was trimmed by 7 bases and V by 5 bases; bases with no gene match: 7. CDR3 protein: CASSLGGGLAEQFF. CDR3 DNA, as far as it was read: TGTGCCAGCAGCCTAGGGGGGGGGCTGGCTGAGCAGTTC.

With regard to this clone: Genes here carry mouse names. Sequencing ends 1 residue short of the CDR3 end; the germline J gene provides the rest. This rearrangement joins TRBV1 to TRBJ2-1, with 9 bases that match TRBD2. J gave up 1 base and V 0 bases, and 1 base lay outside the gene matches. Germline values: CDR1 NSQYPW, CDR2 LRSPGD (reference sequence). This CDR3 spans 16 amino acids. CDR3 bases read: TGCACCTGCAGTGCAGAAGACTGGGGGAACTATGCTGAGCAGTTC. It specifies CTCSAEDWGNYAEQF. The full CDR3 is CTCSAEDWGNYAEQFF. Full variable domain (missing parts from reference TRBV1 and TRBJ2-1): VTLLEQNPRWRLVPRGQAVNLRCILKNSQYPWMSWYQQDLQKQLQWLFTLRSPGDKEVKSLPGADYLATRVTDTELRLQVANMSQGRTLYCTCSAEDWGNYAEQFFGPGTRLTVL.

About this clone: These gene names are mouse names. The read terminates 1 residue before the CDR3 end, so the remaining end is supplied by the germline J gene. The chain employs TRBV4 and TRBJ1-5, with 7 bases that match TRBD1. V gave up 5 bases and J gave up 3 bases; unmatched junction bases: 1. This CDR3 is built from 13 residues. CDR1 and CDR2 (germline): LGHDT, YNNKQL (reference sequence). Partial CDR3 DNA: TGTGCCAGCAGCGGGACAGTCAACCAGGCTCCGCTT. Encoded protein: CASSGTVNQAPL. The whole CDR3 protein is CASSGTVNQAPLF.

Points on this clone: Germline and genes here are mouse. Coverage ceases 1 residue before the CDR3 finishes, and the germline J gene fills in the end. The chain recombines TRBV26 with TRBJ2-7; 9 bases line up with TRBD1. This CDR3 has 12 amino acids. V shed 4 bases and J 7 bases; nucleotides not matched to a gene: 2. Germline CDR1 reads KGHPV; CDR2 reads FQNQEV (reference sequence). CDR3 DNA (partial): TGTGCCAGCAGTCGGACAGGGGACGAACAGTAC. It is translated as CASSRTGDEQY. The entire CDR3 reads CASSRTGDEQYF.

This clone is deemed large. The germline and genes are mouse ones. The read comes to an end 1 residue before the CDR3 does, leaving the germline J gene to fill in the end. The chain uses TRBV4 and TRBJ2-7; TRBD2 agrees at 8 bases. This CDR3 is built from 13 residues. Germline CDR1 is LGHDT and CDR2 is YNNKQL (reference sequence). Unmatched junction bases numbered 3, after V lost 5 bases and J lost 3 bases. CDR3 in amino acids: CASSPDWDYEQYF. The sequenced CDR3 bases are TGTGCCAGCAGCCCGGACTGGGACTATGAACAGTAC.